The 9 T cell receptor beta chains given below trace back to one sample, sequenced in a study of T cells in Graves' hyperthyroidism and ophthalmopathy. From RNA transcripts, TCR beta CDR3 regions were amplified. Initially, a first-round RT-PCR of the TCR CDR3 employed the HTBI primer set. TCRdb re-called the multiplex PCR reads with MiXCR, one entry per CDR3 protein. The sample lists a few hundred thousand distinct CDR3 sequences, less than 20% occurring once. What was sequenced was blood. These receptors were collected from a woman in her 30s with Graves' hyperthyroidism.

This clonotype was counted ten times or more. The chain employs TRBV12-3 or TRBV12-4 and TRBJ2-2; TRBD1 or TRBD2 may be the D gene (5 bases each). V lost 4 bases and J 6 bases, leaving 9 bases between the germline ends. CDR3 length: 13 residues. This CDR3 is CASSSGLAGELFF. CDR3 nucleotide sequence: TGTGCCAGCAGTTCGGGGCTAGCCGGGGAGCTGTTTTTT.

This clonotype was counted at least ten times. J is TRBJ2-1 and V is TRBV28; D is perhaps TRBD2 (5 bases). V gave up 6 bases and J gave up 5 bases, with 14 bases separating them. Germline loops: CDR1 MDHEN, CDR2 SYDVKM. CDR3 size: 14 residues. The CDR3 DNA follows: TGTGCCAGCAGCTCCCTCCGAGGGAACAATGAGCAGTTCTTC. This encodes CASSSLRGNNEQFF. Full variable domain (rest looked up from reference TRBV28 and TRBJ2-1): DVKVTQSSRYLVKRTGEKVFLECVQDMDHENMFWYRQDPGLGLRLIYFSYDVKMKEKGDIPEGYSVSREKKERFSLILESASTNQTSMYLCASSSLRGNNEQFFGPGTRLTVL.

This clonotype was recorded at least ten times. V gene TRBV15 combines with J gene TRBJ2-7; D remains ambiguous. The V gene lost 0 bases and the J gene lost 3 bases, with 21 bases spanning the gap. The CDR3 totals 18 residues. Looked up from germline, CDR1 is LNHNV and CDR2 is YYDKDF (reference sequence). The CDR3 spells CATSRDLDGPQKIYEQYF. CDR3 DNA sequence: TGTGCCACCAGCAGAGATCTGGATGGGCCCCAAAAAATCTACGAGCAGTACTTC.

V usage is TRBV6-2 or TRBV6-3 and J usage is TRBJ2-5; D is perhaps TRBD1 (5 bases). This CDR3 is 13 amino acids long. CDR1 and CDR2 (germline): MNHEY, SVGEGT. V lost 2 bases, J lost 3 bases, and 7 bases lay in between. CDR3 loop: CASSYVREETQYF. For the CDR3, the DNA is TGTGCCAGCAGTTACGTCAGGGAAGAGACCCAGTACTTC.

This clonotype was detected ten times or more. The chain links TRBV10-3 to TRBJ2-1, with 7 bases matching TRBD2. CDR3 length equals 17 residues. V lost 0 bases to trimming and J lost 6 bases; unmatched junction nucleotides: 11. Germline values: CDR1 ENHRY, CDR2 SYGVKD. In nucleotides, the CDR3 is TGTGCCATCAGTGAGTCTCTAGCGGAAGGGAGGAGCAATGAGCAGTTCTTC. Its protein is CAISESLAEGRSNEQFF.

This chain uses TRBV30 with TRBJ2-5; 7 bases fit TRBD2. V shed 5 bases, J shed 2 bases, and the junction held 5 bases outside the gene matches. CDR3 length: 13 amino acids. The V gene's germline CDR1 is GTSNPN and CDR2 SVGIG (reference sequence). The CDR3 is CAWEGRVQETQYF. CDR3 nucleotides: TGTGCCTGGGAGGGGAGGGTACAAGAGACCCAGTACTTC.

As to this clonotype: This may stem from a read error, because a much larger clone lies one nucleotide away. This chain connects TRBV2 to TRBJ2-7; TRBD1 is a possible D gene (6 bases). The germline V gene encodes CDR1 SNHLY and CDR2 FYNNEI. The CDR3 is made up of 13 amino acids. CDR3: CASNQGFSCEQYF. The CDR3 DNA reads TGTGCCAGCAATCAGGGGTTCTCCTGCGAGCAGTACTTC.

This clonotype appeared a few times. This chain joins TRBV6-1 and TRBJ1-1, with 7 bases aligning to TRBD1. The ends lost 1 base at V and 4 bases at J; junction bases unmatched: 12. Germline CDR1 is MNHNS and CDR2 is SASEGT. The CDR3 is made up of 17 amino acids. The CDR3 is CASSEEHQGVGGTEAFF. Written as DNA, the CDR3 is TGTGCCAGCAGTGAAGAACATCAGGGGGTAGGAGGCACTGAAGCTTTCTTT.

Of note for this clonotype: A much larger clone lies a single base off, so this may be a read error. The CDR3 here is CASSAGGPERYF. The CDR3 nucleotides read TGCGCCAGCAGTGCGGGAGGGCCCGAGCGGTACTTC. This chain uses TRBV5-1 with TRBJ2-7; 9 bases align to TRBD2. The germline CDR1 and CDR2 sequences are SGHRS and YFSETQ. CDR3 length: 12 amino acids.